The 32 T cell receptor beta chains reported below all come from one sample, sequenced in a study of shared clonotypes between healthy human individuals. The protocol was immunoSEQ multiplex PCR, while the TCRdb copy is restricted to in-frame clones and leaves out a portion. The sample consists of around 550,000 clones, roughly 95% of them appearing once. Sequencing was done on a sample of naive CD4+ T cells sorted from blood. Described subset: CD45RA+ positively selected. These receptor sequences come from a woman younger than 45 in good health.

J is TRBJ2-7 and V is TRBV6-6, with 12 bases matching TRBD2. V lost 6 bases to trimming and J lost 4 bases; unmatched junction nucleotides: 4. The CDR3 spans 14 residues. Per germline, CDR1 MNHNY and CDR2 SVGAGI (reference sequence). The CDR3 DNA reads TGTGCCAGCAGGACTAGCGGGAGAAAATACGAGCAGTACTTC. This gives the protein CASRTSGRKYEQYF.

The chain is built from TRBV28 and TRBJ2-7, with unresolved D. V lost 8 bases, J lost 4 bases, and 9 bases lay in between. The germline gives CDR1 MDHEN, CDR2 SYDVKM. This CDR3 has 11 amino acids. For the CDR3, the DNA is TGTGCCAGCGGTTCCGTATACGAGCAGTACTTC. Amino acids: CASGSVYEQYF.

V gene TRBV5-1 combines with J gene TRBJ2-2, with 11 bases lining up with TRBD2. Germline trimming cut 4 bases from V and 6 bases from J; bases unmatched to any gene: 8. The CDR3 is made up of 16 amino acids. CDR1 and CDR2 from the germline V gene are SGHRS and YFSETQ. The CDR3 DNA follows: TGCGCCAGCAGCCCCACACTAGCGGGAGCGGCCGGGGAGCTGTTTTTT. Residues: CASSPTLAGAAGELFF.

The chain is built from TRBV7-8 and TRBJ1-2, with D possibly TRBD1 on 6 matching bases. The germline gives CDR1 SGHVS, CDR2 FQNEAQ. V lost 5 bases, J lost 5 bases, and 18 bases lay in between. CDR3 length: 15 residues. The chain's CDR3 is CASSQGSGHEYGYTF. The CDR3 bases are TGTGCCAGCAGCCAGGGGTCCGGACACGAGTATGGCTACACCTTC.

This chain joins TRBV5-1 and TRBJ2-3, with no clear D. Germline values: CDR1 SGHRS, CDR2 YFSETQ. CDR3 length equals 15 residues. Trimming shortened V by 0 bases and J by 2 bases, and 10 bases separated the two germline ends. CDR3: CASSLGGKNTDTQYF. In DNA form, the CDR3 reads TGCGCCAGCAGCTTGGGAGGCAAAAACACAGATACGCAGTATTTT. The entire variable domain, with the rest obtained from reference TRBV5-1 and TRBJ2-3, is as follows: KAGVTQTPRYLIKTRGQQVTLSCSPISGHRSVSWYQQTPGQGLQFLFEYFSETQRNKGNFPGRFSGRQFSNSRSEMNVSTLELGDSALYLCASSLGGKNTDTQYFGPGTRLTVL.

CDR3 nucleotides: TGCGCCAGCAGCCAAGCGGGGCAGGGGGGTAATCAGCCCCAGCATTTT. This codes for CASSQAGQGGNQPQHF. The V gene is TRBV4-1, the J gene TRBJ1-5; 7 bases map to TRBD1. The CDR3 is made up of 16 amino acids. V gave up 1 base and J gave up 4 bases; unmatched junction bases: 7. Germline V gene sequence: CDR1 MGHRA, CDR2 YSYEKL.

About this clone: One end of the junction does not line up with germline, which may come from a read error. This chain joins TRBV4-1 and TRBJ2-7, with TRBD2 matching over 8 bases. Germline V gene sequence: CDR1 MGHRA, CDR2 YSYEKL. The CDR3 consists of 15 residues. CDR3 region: CASSQAAGVIYEQYF. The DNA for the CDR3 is TGTGCCAGCAGCCAAGCAGCGGGAGTGATCTACGAGCAGTACTTC.

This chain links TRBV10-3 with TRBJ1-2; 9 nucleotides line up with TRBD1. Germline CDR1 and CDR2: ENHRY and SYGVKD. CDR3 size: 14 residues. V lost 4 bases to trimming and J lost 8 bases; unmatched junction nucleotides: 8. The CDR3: CAISGTGQGKGYTF. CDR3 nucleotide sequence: TGTGCCATCAGTGGTACCGGACAGGGGAAGGGCTACACCTTC.

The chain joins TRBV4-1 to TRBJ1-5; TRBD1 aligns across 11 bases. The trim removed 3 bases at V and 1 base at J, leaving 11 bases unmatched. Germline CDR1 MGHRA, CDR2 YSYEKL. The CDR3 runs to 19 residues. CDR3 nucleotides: TGCGCCAGCAGCCATCAAGGACAGGGGGCGCGTATCAGCAATCAGCCCCAGCATTTT. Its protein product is CASSHQGQGARISNQPQHF.

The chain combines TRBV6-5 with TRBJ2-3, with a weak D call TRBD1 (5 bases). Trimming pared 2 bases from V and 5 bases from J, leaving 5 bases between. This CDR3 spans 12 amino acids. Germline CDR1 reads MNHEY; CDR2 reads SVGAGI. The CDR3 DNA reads TGTGCCAGCAGTTACAGGGGAGATACGCAGTATTTT. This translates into CASSYRGDTQYF.

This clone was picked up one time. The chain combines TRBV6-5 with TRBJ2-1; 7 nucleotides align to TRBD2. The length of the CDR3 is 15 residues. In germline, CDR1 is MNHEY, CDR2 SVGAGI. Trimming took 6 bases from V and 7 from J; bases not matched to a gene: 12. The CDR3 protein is CASRTGGSIRNEQFF. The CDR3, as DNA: TGTGCCAGCAGGACCGGCGGGAGTATTAGAAATGAGCAGTTCTTC.

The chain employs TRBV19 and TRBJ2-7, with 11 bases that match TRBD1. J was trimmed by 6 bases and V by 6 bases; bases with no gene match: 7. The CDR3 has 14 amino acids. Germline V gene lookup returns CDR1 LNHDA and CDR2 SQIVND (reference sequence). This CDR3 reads CASSGTGGPLEQYF. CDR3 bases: TGTGCCAGTAGCGGGACAGGGGGGCCCCTCGAGCAGTACTTC.

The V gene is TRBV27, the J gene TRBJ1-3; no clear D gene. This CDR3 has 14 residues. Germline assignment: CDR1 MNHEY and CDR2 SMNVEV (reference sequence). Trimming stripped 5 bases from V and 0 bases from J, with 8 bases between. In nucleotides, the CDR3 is TGTGCCAGCAGTGGGCAGGTCTCTGGAAACACCATATATTTT. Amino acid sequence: CASSGQVSGNTIYF.

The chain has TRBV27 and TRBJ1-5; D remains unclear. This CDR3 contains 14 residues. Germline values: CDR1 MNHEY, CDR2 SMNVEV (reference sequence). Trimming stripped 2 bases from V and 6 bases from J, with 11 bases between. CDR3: CASSLVRERQPQHF. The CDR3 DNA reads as TGTGCCAGCAGTTTAGTAAGGGAACGTCAGCCCCAGCATTTT.

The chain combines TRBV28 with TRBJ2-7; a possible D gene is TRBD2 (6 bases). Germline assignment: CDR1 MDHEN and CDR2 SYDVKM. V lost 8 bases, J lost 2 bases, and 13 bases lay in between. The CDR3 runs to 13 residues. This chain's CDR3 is CASAWGETYEQYF. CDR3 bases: TGTGCCAGCGCCTGGGGGGAAACCTACGAGCAGTACTTC.

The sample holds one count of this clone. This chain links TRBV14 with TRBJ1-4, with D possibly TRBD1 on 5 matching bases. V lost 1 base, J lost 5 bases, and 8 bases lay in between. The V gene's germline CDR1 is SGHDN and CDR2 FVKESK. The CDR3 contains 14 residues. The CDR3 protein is CASSQVTVNEKLFF. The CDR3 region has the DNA TGTGCCAGCAGCCAAGTGACAGTAAATGAAAAACTGTTTTTT. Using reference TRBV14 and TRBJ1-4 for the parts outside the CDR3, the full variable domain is EAGVTQFPSHSVIEKGQTVTLRCDPISGHDNLYWYRRVMGKEIKFLLHFVKESKQDESGMPNNRFLAERTGGTYSTLKVQPAELEDSGVYFCASSQVTVNEKLFFGSGTQLSVL.

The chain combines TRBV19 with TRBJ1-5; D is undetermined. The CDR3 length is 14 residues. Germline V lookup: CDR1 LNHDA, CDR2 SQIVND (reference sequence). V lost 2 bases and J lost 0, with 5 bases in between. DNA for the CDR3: TGTGCCAGTAGTATACAGATTAGCAATCAGCCCCAGCATTTT. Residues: CASSIQISNQPQHF.

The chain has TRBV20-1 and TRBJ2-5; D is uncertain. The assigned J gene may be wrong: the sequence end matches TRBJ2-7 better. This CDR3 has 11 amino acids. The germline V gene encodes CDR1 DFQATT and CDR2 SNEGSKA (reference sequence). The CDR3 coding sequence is TGCAGTGCTAGAGCATTCTACGAGCAGTACTTC. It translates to CSARAFYEQYF.

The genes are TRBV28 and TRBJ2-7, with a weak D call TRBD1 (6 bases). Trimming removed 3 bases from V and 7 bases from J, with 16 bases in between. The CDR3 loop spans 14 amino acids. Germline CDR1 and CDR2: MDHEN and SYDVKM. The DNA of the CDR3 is TGTGCCAGCAGTTTTACTCGACAGGCGGAAGAGCAGTACTTC. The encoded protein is CASSFTRQAEEQYF.

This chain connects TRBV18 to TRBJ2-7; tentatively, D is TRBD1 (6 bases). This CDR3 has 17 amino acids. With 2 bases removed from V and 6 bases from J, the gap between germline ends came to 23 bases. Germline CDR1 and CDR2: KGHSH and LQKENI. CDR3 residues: CASSPKPGHPERREQYF. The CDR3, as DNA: TGTGCCAGCTCACCAAAACCGGGACACCCAGAACGACGCGAGCAGTACTTC.

CDR3 loop: CASSTSYTGELFF. CDR3 nucleotide sequence: TGTGCCAGTAGTACCTCGTACACCGGGGAGCTGTTTTTT. V is TRBV19 and J is TRBJ2-2, with D uncertain. CDR3 length equals 13 residues. Germline lookup yields CDR1 LNHDA and CDR2 SQIVND (reference sequence). The V gene lost 4 bases and the J gene lost 3 bases, with 6 bases spanning the gap.

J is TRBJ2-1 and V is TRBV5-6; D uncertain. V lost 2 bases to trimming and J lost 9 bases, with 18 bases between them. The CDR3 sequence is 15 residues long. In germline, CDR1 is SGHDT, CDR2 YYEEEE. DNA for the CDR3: TGTGCCAGCAGCTTCCGCTCCGCTGCGCCCCCTGAGCAGTTCTTC. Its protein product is CASSFRSAAPPEQFF.

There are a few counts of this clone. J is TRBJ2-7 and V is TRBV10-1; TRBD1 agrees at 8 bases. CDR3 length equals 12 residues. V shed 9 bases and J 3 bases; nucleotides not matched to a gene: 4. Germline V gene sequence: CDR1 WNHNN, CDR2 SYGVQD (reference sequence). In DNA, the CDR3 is TGCGCCAGACGGGACAGGTACTACGAGCAGTACTTC. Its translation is CARRDRYYEQYF.

The DNA for the CDR3 is TGTGCCAGCAGTCGACAGGTGGGGAGCTCCTACGAGCAGTACTTC. It translates to CASSRQVGSSYEQYF. The chain uses TRBV6-1 and TRBJ2-7; weak D call: TRBD1 (6 bases). Trimming stripped 5 bases from V and 0 bases from J, with 14 bases between. The CDR3 length is 15 residues. CDR1 is MNHNS, CDR2 SASEGT, per germline.

CDR3 amino acids: CASSSGQGDYGYTF. In DNA form, the CDR3 reads TGTGCCAGCAGCTCAGGACAGGGAGACTATGGCTACACCTTC. The rearrangement joins TRBV7-2 to TRBJ1-2, with 8 bases identical to TRBD1. Germline V gives CDR1 SGHTA, CDR2 FQGNSA. The CDR3 sequence is 14 residues long. Trimming took 4 bases from V and 3 from J; bases not matched to a gene: 4.

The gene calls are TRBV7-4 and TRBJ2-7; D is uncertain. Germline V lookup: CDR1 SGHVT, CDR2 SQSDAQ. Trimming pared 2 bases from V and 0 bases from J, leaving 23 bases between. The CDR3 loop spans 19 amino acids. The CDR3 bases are TGTGCCAGCAGCTTACCCCCCCACCTTTTGCTTCTCGACTCCTACGAGCAGTACTTC. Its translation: CASSLPPHLLLLDSYEQYF.

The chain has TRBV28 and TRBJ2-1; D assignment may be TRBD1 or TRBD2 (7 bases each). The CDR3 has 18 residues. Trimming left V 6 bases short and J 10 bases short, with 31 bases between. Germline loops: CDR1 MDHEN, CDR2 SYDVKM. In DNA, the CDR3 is TGTGCCAGCAGGCGGTCCAGGGGGGGGAGTAGAACGTTTCAGGAGCAGTTCTTC. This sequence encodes CASRRSRGGSRTFQEQFF.

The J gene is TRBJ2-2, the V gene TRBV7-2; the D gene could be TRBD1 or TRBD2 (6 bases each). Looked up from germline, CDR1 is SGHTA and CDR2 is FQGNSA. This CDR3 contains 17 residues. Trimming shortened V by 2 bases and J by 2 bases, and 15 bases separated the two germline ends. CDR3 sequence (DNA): TGTGCCAGCAGCTTACGGTGGGGCGGGACAAACACCGGGGAGCTGTTTTTT. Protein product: CASSLRWGGTNTGELFF.

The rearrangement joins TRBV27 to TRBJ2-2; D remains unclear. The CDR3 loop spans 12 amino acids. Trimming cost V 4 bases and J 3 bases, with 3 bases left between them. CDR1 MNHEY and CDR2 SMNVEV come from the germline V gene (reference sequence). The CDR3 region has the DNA TGTGCCAGCAGTTCATACACCGGGGAGCTGTTTTTT. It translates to CASSSYTGELFF.

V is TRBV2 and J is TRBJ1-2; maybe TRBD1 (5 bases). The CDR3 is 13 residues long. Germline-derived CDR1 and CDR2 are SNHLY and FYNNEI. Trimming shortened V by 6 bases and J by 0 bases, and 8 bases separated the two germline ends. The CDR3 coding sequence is TGTGCCAGCAGAGAGACAGCTAACTATGGCTACACCTTC. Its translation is CASRETANYGYTF.

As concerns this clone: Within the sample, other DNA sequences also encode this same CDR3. This CDR3 is CASSLGPSGNTIYF. The CDR3 nucleotides are TGCGCCAGCAGCTTGGGCCCTAGTGGAAACACCATATATTTT. The chain has TRBV5-1 and TRBJ1-3; D gene ambiguous. Trimming cost V 0 bases and J 3 bases, with 7 bases left between them. Germline V gene lookup returns CDR1 SGHRS and CDR2 YFSETQ. The CDR3 contains 14 residues.

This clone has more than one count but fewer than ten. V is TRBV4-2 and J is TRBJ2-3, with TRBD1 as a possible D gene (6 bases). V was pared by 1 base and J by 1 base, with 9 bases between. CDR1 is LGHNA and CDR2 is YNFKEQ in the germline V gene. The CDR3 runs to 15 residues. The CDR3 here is CASSQAGAGTDTQYF. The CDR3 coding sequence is TGTGCCAGCAGCCAAGCAGGGGCCGGCACAGATACGCAGTATTTT.